Listed here are 14 T cell receptor beta chains from one sample, sequenced in a study of blood T cell repertoires in COVID-19 (dated by TCRdb to 2018 to 2021). The library was produced with the immunoSEQ multiplex PCR assay. In its TCRdb copy, this immuneACCESS table keeps in-frame sequences only and misses some clones. Where compared with another copy, unresolved V genes explain less than half of these, and the others have no known cause. Counted in this sample were approximately 61,000 clones; roughly 79% of them appeared once. About 29% of the sample rests with the top ten. Source material: peripheral blood. Source of these receptors: a human donor in a cohort sampled during active COVID-19.

The chain recombines TRBV27 with TRBJ1-2, with 8 nucleotides matching TRBD1. This CDR3 spans 15 amino acids. CDR1 MNHEY and CDR2 SMNVEV come from the germline V gene (reference sequence). The V and J ends lost 4 bases and 3 bases, in that order; junction bases with no gene match: 7. The CDR3 nucleotides read TGTGCCAGCAGTTCTAGGACAGGGAAGGACTATGGCTACACCTTC. Translating gives CASSSRTGKDYGYTF.

This chain joins TRBV9 and TRBJ2-3, with 11 positions matching TRBD2. Trimming at V came to 4 bases and at J to 5 bases, leaving 0 bases not matched to a gene. This CDR3 contains 13 residues. The V gene's germline CDR1 is SGDLS and CDR2 YYNGEE. CDR3 nucleotides: TGTGCCAGCAGCCTAGCGGGAGGAGATACGCAGTATTTT. Its protein product is CASSLAGGDTQYF.

This clone was seen more than once but under ten times. This chain uses TRBV19 with TRBJ2-1; 11 nucleotides line up with TRBD1. The germline gives CDR1 LNHDA, CDR2 SQIVND (reference sequence). Losses at the gene ends were 8 bases for V and 12 bases for J; bases not matched to a gene: 24. This CDR3 comprises 18 residues. The CDR3 DNA reads TGTGCCAGTTCTAAACAAGGACAGGGGGCGAAGTCACGCATAGGGCAGTTCTTC. Encoded protein: CASSKQGQGAKSRIGQFF.

This chain uses TRBV11-3 with TRBJ2-7, with 8 positions matching TRBD1. This CDR3 region has 16 residues. The J segment lost 3 bases and the V segment lost 6 bases, leaving 13 bases of the junction unmatched. Per the germline V gene, CDR1 is SGHNT and CDR2 is YENEEA. This CDR3 reads CASSLSGRGQGYEQYF. DNA of the CDR3: TGTGCCAGCAGTCTTTCAGGAAGAGGACAGGGCTACGAGCAGTACTTC.

The genes are TRBV19 and TRBJ2-1; D is possibly TRBD2 (5 bases). CDR1 and CDR2 from the germline V gene are LNHDA and SQIVND (reference sequence). The CDR3 runs to 15 residues. V gave up 8 bases and J gave up 3 bases, with 17 bases separating them. DNA for the CDR3: TGTGCCAGTTCTGACCTTAGCGCCATCTACAATGAGCAGTTCTTC. Protein sequence: CASSDLSAIYNEQFF. The variable domain in full, completed from reference TRBV19 and TRBJ2-1, reads DGGITQSPKYLFRKEGQNVTLSCEQNLNHDAMYWYRQDPGQGLRLIYYSQIVNDFQKGDIAEGYSVSREKKESFPLTVTSAQKNPTAFYLCASSDLSAIYNEQFFGPGTRLTVL.

This clone was recorded a few times. The rearrangement joins TRBV7-9 to TRBJ1-2, with D uncertain. The CDR3 has 16 amino acids. Germline V gene sequence: CDR1 SEHNR, CDR2 FQNEAQ (reference sequence). Trimming left V 1 base short and J 4 bases short, with 16 bases between. CDR3 DNA sequence: TGTGCCAGCAGCTTAGGCCAGGCTACGGAAGGCTATGGCTACACCTTC. This translates into CASSLGQATEGYGYTF.

This clone was seen a single time. The genes are TRBV2 and TRBJ1-1, with 10 bases fitting TRBD1. The CDR3 contains 19 residues. The germline gives CDR1 SNHLY, CDR2 FYNNEI. The V and J ends lost 3 bases and 3 bases, in that order; junction bases with no gene match: 16. CDR3 sequence: CASSEVFFGGQGLDTEAFF. The CDR3 DNA follows: TGTGCCAGCAGTGAGGTTTTTTTCGGGGGACAGGGGTTGGACACTGAAGCTTTCTTT.

CDR3: CASSLRSGRKETQYF. For the CDR3, the DNA is TGTGCCAGCAGCCTTCGTAGCGGGAGGAAAGAGACCCAGTACTTC. The chain recombines TRBV6-5 with TRBJ2-5; 10 bases are a match to TRBD2. The trim removed 6 bases at V and 3 bases at J, leaving 7 bases unmatched. Germline values: CDR1 MNHEY, CDR2 SVGAGI. The CDR3 sequence is 15 residues long.

This clone has more than one count but fewer than ten. This chain's CDR3 is CASSPRQGADSPLHF. The DNA for the CDR3 is TGTGCCAGCTCACCACGGCAGGGGGCCGATTCACCCCTCCACTTT. V and J are TRBV18 and TRBJ1-6, with 8 nucleotides matching TRBD1. The CDR3 sequence is 15 residues long. Germline trimming cut 1 base from V and 8 bases from J; bases unmatched to any gene: 4. Germline V gene sequence: CDR1 KGHSH, CDR2 LQKENI.

The chain uses TRBV18 and TRBJ1-5; D remains ambiguous. Germline CDR1 reads KGHSH; CDR2 reads LQKENI. Trimming left V 6 bases short and J 2 bases short, with 8 bases between. The CDR3 covers 13 residues. DNA for the CDR3: TGTGCCAGCTCGCCTGGCCGCAATCAGCCCCAGCATTTT. Protein: CASSPGRNQPQHF.

This clone showed up just once. The chain joins TRBV2 to TRBJ2-1, with TRBD2 matching over 15 bases. The J segment lost 8 bases and the V segment lost 8 bases, leaving 7 bases of the junction unmatched. The CDR3 has 15 residues. Germline CDR1 SNHLY, CDR2 FYNNEI. CDR3 nucleotide sequence: TGTGCCAGCGAGAGGACTAGCGGGGGGGTCGATGAGCAGTTCTTC. Its protein is CASERTSGGVDEQFF. Drawing the rest from reference TRBV2 and TRBJ2-1, the complete variable domain is EPEVTQTPSHQVTQMGQEVILRCVPISNHLYFYWYRQILGQKVEFLVSFYNNEISEKSEIFDDQFSVERPDGSNFTLKIRSTKLEDSAMYFCASERTSGGVDEQFFGPGTRLTVL.

This clone came up a few times. The rearrangement links TRBV5-6 to TRBJ2-3; the D gene is possibly TRBD1 (6 bases). From germline, CDR1 is SGHDT and CDR2 YYEEEE. V lost 4 bases to trimming and J lost 3 bases, with 21 bases between them. The CDR3 is 17 residues long. CDR3 DNA sequence: TGTGCCAGCAGCCATACCAATACAGGGAGAAATACAGATACGCAGTATTTT. Encoded protein: CASSHTNTGRNTDTQYF.

V and J are TRBV3-1 (or the pseudogene TRBV3-2) and TRBJ1-1; D remains ambiguous. The CDR3 length is 15 residues. Germline CDR1 LGHDT, CDR2 YNNKEL (reference sequence). The V end was cut by 0 bases, the J end by 3 bases, with 11 bases between. The CDR3 protein is CASSQEWPRYTEAFF. As DNA, the CDR3 is TGTGCCAGCAGCCAAGAATGGCCACGTTACACTGAAGCTTTCTTT.

The rearrangement links TRBV10-3 to TRBJ2-7; no firm D call. Trimming left V 6 bases short and J 7 bases short, with 10 bases between. Germline assignment: CDR1 ENHRY and CDR2 SYGVKD. The CDR3 is 11 residues long. The CDR3 nucleotides are TGTGCCATCAGATCCAGGTCGGAGCAGTACTTC. As protein: CAIRSRSEQYF.